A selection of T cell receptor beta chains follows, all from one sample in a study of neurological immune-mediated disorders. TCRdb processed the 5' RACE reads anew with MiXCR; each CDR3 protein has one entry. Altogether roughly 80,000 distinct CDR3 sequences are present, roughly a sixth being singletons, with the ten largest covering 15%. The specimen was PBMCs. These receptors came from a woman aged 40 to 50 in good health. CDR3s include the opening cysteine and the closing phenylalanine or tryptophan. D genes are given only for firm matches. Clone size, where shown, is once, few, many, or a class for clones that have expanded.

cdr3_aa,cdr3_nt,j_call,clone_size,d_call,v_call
CASRVTAGNTEAFF,TGTGCCAGCAGGGTAACGGCCGGCAACACTGAAGCTTTCTTT,TRBJ1-1,few,.,TRBV6-2/TRBV6-3
CSVRFQGPGNTIYF,TGCAGCGTCCGATTCCAGGGGCCCGGAAACACCATATATTTT,TRBJ1-3,.,.,TRBV29-1
CASSVGQLGNYGYTF,TGTGCCAGCAGCGTCGGACAGCTAGGGAACTATGGCTACACCTTC,TRBJ1-2,many,.,TRBV7-2
CASSHLLATQYF,TGTGCCAGCAGTCATCTACTAGCGACCCAGTACTTC,TRBJ2-5,many,.,TRBV12-3/TRBV12-4
CSVGGGNGQPQHF,TGTAGCGTGGGGGGTGGGAACGGACAGCCCCAGCATTTT,TRBJ1-5,.,.,TRBV29-1
CASSEGTSGSLGTGELFF,TGCGCCAGCAGCGAAGGGACTAGCGGGAGCCTGGGCACCGGGGAGCTGTTTTTT,TRBJ2-2,.,TRBD2,TRBV5-1
CSVEIGLAGGTDTQYF,TGCAGCGTTGAAATTGGACTAGCGGGGGGCACAGATACGCAGTATTTT,TRBJ2-3,many,TRBD2,TRBV29-1
CASSLGTGDGETQYF,TGTGCCAGCAGTTTAGGGACAGGGGACGGCGAGACCCAGTACTTC,TRBJ2-5,.,TRBD1,TRBV12-3/TRBV12-4
CASRDPRGYGYTF,TGCGCCAGCAGGGATCCAAGGGGCTATGGCTACACCTTC,TRBJ1-2,many,.,TRBV5-1
CSAGGGTSGDTQYF,TGCAGTGCCGGAGGCGGGACTAGCGGGGATACGCAGTATTTT,TRBJ2-3,many,TRBD2,TRBV20-1
CASSPRTSGDYNEQFF,TGCGCCAGCAGCCCCAGGACTAGCGGGGACTACAATGAGCAGTTCTTC,TRBJ2-1,many,TRBD2,TRBV5-1
CASSPTGNSNQPQHF,TGCGCCAGCAGCCCAACAGGGAATAGCAATCAGCCCCAGCATTTT,TRBJ1-5,many,.,TRBV5-1
CASAESTEAFF,TGTGCTAGTGCCGAGAGCACTGAAGCTTTCTTT,TRBJ1-1,many,.,TRBV12-5
CASSLIGQASHNEQFF,TGTGCCAGCTCCCTTATAGGACAGGCCTCCCACAATGAGCAGTTCTTC,TRBJ2-1,.,TRBD1,TRBV18
CASSVGGGPRETQYF,TGTGCCAGCAGCGTAGGGGGGGGGCCGAGGGAGACCCAGTACTTC,TRBJ2-5,large,.,TRBV11-2